The rows below give T cell receptor beta chains drawn from one sample of a study of blood T cell repertoires in COVID-19. Generated by immunoSEQ multiplex PCR, the TCRdb table keeps only in-frame clones and is missing some. The sample shows about 140,000 clones, 80% to 85% of them seen only once. Sequenced input: peripheral blood. These receptors were collected from a human donor in a cohort sampled during active COVID-19. Both conserved end residues are part of each CDR3.

v_gene	j_gene	CDR3aa
TRBV27	TRBJ2-7	CASSTGTYEQYF
TRBV10-3	TRBJ2-5	CAISESLQETQYF
TRBV5-4	TRBJ2-1	CASSLARLRSYNEQFF
TRBV21-1	TRBJ2-1	CASSIRTSGRNVDEQFF
TRBV19	TRBJ1-4	CASSIVLVTGLATNEKLFF
TRBV2	TRBJ1-5	CASSGKGGIGQPQHF
TRBV7-6	TRBJ2-7	CASSLGAGPTYEQYF
TRBV7-9	TRBJ2-1	CASSSSGSRGNEQFF
TRBV6-1	TRBJ2-7	CASSERAGGSSYEQYF
TRBV27	TRBJ2-5	CASSLVPHGEVREETQYF
TRBV6-2/TRBV6-3	TRBJ2-1	CASSYFQGRSGVLNEQFF
TRBV28	TRBJ2-3	CASSFPRNTDTQYF
TRBV28	TRBJ2-7	CASGGVGGYEQYF
TRBV28	TRBJ2-1	CASGGGLAESGSSYNEQFF
TRBV5-1	TRBJ2-7	CASSTGQPLEEQYF
TRBV27	TRBJ2-1	CASRKGTSGDNEQFF
TRBV7-2	TRBJ1-3	CASSLSFGSGNTIYF
TRBV7-9	TRBJ2-2	CASSLRAGELFF
TRBV4-3	TRBJ2-1	CASSQVYRVYNEQFF
TRBV6-2/TRBV6-3	TRBJ2-2	CASSPPWTSGTGELFF
TRBV19	TRBJ1-1	CASKAALGTSPFMNTEAFF
TRBV9	TRBJ1-2	CASSAGTVRNYGYTF
TRBV30	TRBJ2-1	CAWSVGRAIGLSDNGGNNEQFF
TRBV27	TRBJ2-7	CASTSPRGTSGRYEQYF
TRBV16	TRBJ2-7	CASSQRAYEQYF
TRBV19	TRBJ1-4	CASSIEGRSRPGLFF
TRBV4-1	TRBJ2-1	CASSQDLYRASYNEQFF
TRBV20-1	TRBJ2-7	CSATSGYEQYF
TRBV18	TRBJ2-7	CASSPLDSGTNEQYF
TRBV6-2/TRBV6-3	TRBJ2-1	CASSTSSGIGEQFF
TRBV27	TRBJ2-7	CASSVRQGSSYEQYF
TRBV19	TRBJ2-1	CASSTRTSANNEQFF
TRBV12-3/TRBV12-4	TRBJ1-6	CASSRQVNSPLHF
TRBV28	TRBJ2-7	CASTTGVSYEQYF